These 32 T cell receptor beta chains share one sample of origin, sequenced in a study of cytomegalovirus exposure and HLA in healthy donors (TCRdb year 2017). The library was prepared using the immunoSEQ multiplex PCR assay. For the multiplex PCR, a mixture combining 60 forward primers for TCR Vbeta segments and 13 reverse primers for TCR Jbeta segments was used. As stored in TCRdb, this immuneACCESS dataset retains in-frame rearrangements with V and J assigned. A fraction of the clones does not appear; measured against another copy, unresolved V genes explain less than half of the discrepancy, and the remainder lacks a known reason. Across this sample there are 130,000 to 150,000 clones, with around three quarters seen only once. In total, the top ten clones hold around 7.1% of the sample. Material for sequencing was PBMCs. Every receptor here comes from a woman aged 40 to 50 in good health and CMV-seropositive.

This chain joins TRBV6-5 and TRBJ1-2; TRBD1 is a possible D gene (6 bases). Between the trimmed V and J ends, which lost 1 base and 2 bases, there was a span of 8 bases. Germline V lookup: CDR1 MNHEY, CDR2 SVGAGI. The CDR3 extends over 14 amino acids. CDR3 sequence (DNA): TGTGCCAGCAGTTACTTGACAGGAAACTATGGCTACACCTTC. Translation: CASSYLTGNYGYTF.

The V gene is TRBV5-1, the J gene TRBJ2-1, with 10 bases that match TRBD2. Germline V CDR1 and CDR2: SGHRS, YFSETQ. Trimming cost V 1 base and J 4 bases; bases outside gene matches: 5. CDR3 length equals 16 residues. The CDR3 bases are TGCGCCAGCAGCTTGCGTAGCGGGGGGCGATACAATGAGCAGTTCTTC. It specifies CASSLRSGGRYNEQFF.

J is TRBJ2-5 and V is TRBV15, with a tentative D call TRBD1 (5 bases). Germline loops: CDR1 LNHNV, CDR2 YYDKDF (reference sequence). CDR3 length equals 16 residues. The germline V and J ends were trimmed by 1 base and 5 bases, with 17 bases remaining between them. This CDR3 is CATSRVGLGLGETQYF. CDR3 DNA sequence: TGTGCCACCAGCAGAGTAGGGTTGGGGCTGGGGGAGACCCAGTACTTC.

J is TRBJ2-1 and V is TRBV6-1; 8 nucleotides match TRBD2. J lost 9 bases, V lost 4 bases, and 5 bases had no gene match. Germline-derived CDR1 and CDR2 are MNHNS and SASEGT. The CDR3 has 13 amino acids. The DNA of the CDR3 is TGTGCCAGCAGTGTACGGGGGGGCCCTGAGCAGTTCTTC. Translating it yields CASSVRGGPEQFF.

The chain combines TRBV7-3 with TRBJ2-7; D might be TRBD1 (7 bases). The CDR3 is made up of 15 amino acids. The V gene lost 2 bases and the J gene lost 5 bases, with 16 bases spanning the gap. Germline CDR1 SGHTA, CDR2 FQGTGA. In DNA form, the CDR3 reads TGTGCCAGCAGCTTAGGAGGGACAGCCGTCAACGAGCAGTACTTC. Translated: CASSLGGTAVNEQYF.

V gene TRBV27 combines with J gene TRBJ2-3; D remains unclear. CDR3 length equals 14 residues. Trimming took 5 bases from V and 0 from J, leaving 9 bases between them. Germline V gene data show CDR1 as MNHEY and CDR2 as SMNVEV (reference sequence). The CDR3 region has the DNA TGTGCCAGCAGTCCCTGGCAGAGCACAGATACGCAGTATTTT. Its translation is CASSPWQSTDTQYF.

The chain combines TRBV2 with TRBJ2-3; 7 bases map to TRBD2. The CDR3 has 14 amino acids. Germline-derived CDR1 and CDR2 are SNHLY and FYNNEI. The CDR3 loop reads CANGGRGETDTQYF. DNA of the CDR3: TGTGCAAACGGAGGTCGGGGGGAGACAGATACGCAGTATTTT.

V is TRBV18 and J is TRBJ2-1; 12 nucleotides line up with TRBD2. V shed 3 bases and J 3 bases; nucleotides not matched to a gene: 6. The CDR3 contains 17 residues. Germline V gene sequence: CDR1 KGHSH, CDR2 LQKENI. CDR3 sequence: CASSPARTSGNYNEQFF. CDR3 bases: TGTGCCAGCTCACCCGCTAGGACTAGCGGGAACTACAATGAGCAGTTCTTC.

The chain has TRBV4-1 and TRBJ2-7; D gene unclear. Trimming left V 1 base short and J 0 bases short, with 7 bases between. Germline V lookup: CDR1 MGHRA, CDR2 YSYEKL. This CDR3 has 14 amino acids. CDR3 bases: TGCGCCAGCAGCCAAGTAACAGCCTCCTACGAGCAGTACTTC. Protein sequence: CASSQVTASYEQYF.

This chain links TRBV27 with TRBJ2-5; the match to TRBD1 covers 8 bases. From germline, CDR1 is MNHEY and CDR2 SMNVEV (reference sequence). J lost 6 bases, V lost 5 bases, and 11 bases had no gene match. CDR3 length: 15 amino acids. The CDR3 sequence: CASSHGQGRGKTQYF. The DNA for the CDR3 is TGTGCCAGCAGTCACGGACAGGGCCGCGGGAAGACCCAGTACTTC.

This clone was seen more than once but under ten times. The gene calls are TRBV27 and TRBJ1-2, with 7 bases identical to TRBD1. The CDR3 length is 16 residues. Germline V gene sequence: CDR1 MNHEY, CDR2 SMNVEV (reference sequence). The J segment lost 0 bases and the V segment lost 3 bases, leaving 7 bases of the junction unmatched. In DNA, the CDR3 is TGTGCCAGCAGTTTCCCGGCGGGACAGTCTAACTATGGCTACACCTTC. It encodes CASSFPAGQSNYGYTF.

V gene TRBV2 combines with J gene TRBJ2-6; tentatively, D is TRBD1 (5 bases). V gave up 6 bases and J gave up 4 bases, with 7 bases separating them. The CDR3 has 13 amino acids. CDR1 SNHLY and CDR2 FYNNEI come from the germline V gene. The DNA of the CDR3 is TGTGCCAGCAGGACAGACGGGGCCAACGTCCTGACTTTC. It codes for CASRTDGANVLTF.

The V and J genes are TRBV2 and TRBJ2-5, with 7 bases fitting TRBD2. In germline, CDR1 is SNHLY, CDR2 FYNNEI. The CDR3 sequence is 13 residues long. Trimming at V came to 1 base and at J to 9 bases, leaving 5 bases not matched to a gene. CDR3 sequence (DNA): TGTGCCAGCAGTGAAGGCGGGGGATGGTCCCAGTACTTC. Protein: CASSEGGGWSQYF.

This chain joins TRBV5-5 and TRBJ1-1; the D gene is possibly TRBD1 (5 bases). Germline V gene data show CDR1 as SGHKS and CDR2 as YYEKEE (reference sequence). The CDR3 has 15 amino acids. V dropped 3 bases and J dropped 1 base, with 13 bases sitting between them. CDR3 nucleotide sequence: TGTGCCAGCAGCTCGGAGGCGGGACGGAACACTGAAGCTTTCTTT. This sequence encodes CASSSEAGRNTEAFF.

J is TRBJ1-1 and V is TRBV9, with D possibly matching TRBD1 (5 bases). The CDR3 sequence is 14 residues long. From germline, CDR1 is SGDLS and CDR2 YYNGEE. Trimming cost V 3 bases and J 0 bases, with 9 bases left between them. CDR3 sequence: CASSAGNMNTEAFF. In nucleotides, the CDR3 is TGTGCCAGCAGCGCAGGGAACATGAACACTGAAGCTTTCTTT.

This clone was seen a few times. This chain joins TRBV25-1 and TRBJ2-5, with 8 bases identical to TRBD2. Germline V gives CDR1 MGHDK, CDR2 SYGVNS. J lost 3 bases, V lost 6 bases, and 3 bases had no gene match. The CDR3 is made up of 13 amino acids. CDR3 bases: TGTGCCAGCAGCCGGGGGGGCGAAGAGACCCAGTACTTC. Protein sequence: CASSRGGEETQYF.

CDR3 in DNA: TGTGCCAGCAGCCGAAAACCCGGGGCGGGGGACACTGAAGCTTTCTTT. It is translated as CASSRKPGAGDTEAFF. The chain uses TRBV11-2 and TRBJ1-1; maybe TRBD1 (5 bases). The CDR3 runs to 16 residues. Trimming shortened V by 5 bases and J by 3 bases, and 19 bases separated the two germline ends. Germline CDR1 reads SGHAT; CDR2 reads FQNNGV.

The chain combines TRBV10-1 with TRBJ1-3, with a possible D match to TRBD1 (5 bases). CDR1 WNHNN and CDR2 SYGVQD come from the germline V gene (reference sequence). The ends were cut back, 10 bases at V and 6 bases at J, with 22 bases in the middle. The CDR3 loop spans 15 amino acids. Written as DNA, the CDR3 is TGCGCCACTACAAAACGGGGGGTTGCAGTAAACACCATATATTTT. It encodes CATTKRGVAVNTIYF.

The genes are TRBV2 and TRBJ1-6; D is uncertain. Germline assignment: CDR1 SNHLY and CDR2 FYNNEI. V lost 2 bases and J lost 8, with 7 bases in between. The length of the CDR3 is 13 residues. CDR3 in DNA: TGTGCCAGCAGTGAAACGGGGTATTCACCCCTCCACTTT. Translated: CASSETGYSPLHF.

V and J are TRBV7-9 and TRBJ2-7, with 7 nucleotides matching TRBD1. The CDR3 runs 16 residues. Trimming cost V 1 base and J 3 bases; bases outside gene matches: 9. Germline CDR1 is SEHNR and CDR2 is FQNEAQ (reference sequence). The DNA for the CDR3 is TGTGCCAGCAGCTTAGGTGGACAGGCCAACAACTACGAGCAGTACTTC. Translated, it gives CASSLGGQANNYEQYF.

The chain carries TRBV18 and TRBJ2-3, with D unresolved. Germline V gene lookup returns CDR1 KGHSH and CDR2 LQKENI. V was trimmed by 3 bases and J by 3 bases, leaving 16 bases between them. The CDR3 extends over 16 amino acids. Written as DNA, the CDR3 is TGTGCCAGCTCACCCCGGTGGTACGGAGATACAGATACGCAGTATTTT. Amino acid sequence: CASSPRWYGDTDTQYF.

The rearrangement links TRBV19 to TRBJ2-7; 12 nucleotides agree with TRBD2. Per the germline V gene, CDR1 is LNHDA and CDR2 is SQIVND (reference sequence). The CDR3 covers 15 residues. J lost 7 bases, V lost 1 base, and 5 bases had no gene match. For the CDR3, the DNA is TGTGCCAGTAGTATAGGACTAGCGGGGGCAGAAGAGCAGTACTTC. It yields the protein CASSIGLAGAEEQYF.

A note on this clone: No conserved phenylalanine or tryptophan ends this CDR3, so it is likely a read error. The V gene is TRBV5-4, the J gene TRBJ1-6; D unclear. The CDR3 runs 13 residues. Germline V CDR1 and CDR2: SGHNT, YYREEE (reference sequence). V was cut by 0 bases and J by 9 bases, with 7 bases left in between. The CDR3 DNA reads TGTGCCAGCAGCTTGGTTGAAGCTTCACCCCTCCACCTT. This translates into CASSLVEASPLHL.

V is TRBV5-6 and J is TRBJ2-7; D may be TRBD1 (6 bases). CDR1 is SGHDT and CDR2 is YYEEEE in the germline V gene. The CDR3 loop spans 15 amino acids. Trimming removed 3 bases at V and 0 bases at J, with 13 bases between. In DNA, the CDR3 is TGTGCCAGCAGCTCCAGGGGCCTAAGCTCCTACGAGCAGTACTTC. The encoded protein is CASSSRGLSSYEQYF.

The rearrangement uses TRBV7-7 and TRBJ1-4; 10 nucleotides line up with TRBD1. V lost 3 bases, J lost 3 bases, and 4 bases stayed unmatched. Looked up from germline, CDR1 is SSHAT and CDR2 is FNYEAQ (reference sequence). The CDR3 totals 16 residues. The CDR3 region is CASSFDRGRSNEKLFF. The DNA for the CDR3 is TGTGCCAGCAGCTTCGACAGGGGGCGGTCTAATGAAAAACTGTTTTTT.

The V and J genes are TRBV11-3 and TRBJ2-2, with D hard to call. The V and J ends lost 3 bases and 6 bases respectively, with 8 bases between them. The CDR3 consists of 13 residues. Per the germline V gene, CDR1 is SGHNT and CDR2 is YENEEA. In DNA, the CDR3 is TGTGCCAGCAGCTTGTCCAGTCCCGGGGAGCTGTTTTTT. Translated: CASSLSSPGELFF.

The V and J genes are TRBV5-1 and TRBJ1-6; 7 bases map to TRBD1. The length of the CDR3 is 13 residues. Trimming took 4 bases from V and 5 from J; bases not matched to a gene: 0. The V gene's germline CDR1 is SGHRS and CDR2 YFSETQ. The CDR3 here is CASSGQDNSPLHF. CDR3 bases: TGCGCCAGCAGCGGACAGGATAATTCACCCCTCCACTTT.

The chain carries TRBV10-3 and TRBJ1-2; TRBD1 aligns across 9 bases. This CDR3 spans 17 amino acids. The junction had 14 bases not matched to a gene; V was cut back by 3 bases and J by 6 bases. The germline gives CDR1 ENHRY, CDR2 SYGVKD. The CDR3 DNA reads TGTGCCATCAGTGACTCCGGGACAGGGTTTAAGTATAATGGCTACACCTTC. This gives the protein CAISDSGTGFKYNGYTF.

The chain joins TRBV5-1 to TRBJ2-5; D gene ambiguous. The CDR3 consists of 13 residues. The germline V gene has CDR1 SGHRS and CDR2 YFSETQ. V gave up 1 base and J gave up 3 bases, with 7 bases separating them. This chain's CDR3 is CASSLWQKETQYF. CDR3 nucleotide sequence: TGCGCCAGCAGCTTGTGGCAGAAAGAGACCCAGTACTTC. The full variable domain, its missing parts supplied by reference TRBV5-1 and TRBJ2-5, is KAGVTQTPRYLIKTRGQQVTLSCSPISGHRSVSWYQQTPGQGLQFLFEYFSETQRNKGNFPGRFSGRQFSNSRSEMNVSTLELGDSALYLCASSLWQKETQYFGPGTRLLVL.

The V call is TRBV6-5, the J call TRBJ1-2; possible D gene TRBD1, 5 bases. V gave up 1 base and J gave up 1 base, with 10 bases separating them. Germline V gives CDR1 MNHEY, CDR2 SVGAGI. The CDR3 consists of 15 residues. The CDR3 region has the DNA TGTGCCAGCAGTTACTTGGACACCCTTAACTATGGCTACACCTTC. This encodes CASSYLDTLNYGYTF.

The CDR3 sequence is CASSLVGVGLLDTQYF. CDR3 DNA: TGCGCCAGCAGCTTGGTCGGGGTGGGCCTATTAGATACGCAGTATTTT. The gene calls are TRBV5-1 and TRBJ2-3, with a weak D call TRBD2 (5 bases). Germline CDR1 is SGHRS and CDR2 is YFSETQ. This CDR3 spans 16 amino acids. V was shortened by 0 bases and J by 5 bases, with 16 bases between the two germline ends.

CDR3 bases: TGTGCCAGCAGCTTAGATTGGACAGGCACTGAAGCTTTCTTT. This sequence encodes CASSLDWTGTEAFF. The chain combines TRBV7-9 with TRBJ1-1; TRBD1 matches 7 bases. Germline V gene lookup returns CDR1 SEHNR and CDR2 FQNEAQ (reference sequence). CDR3 length: 14 amino acids. Unmatched junction bases numbered 3, after V lost 1 base and J lost 4 bases.